Each of the 26 T cell receptor beta chains below was sequenced from the same sample in a study of CD4 T cells in relation to SARS-CoV-2 and coronaviruses. Their specific antigens are unknown. Sequencing was performed with immunoSEQ multiplex PCR; in TCRdb, only in-frame clones are kept and a portion is missing. The profile shows around 28,000 clones, 65% to 80% of them singletons. Specimen: memory CD4+ T cells from PBMCs, cultured in vitro. The receptor set was obtained from an adult with COVID-19.

The V gene is TRBV28, the J gene TRBJ1-4; D remains ambiguous. CDR1 and CDR2 (germline): MDHEN, SYDVKM. V lost 7 bases, J lost 0 bases, and 18 bases lay in between. The CDR3 runs 17 residues. CDR3 sequence reads: CASTSPGVWATNEKLFF. CDR3 nucleotide sequence: TGTGCCAGCACGTCACCTGGGGTGTGGGCAACTAATGAAAAACTGTTTTTT.

The J gene is TRBJ1-1, the V gene TRBV5-6; D ambiguous. Trimming left V 2 bases short and J 1 base short, with 15 bases between. In germline, CDR1 is SGHDT, CDR2 YYEEEE. The CDR3 length is 16 residues. This chain's CDR3 is CASSLSPRWGNTEAFF. DNA of the CDR3: TGTGCCAGCAGCTTATCCCCACGGTGGGGGAACACTGAAGCTTTCTTT.

This sequence joins TRBV5-1 and TRBJ2-7; no definite D call. This CDR3 comprises 14 residues. Trimming removed 4 bases at V and 2 bases at J, with 13 bases between. Per germline, CDR1 SGHRS and CDR2 YFSETQ. CDR3 DNA sequence: TGCGCCAGCAGCCCCGGTAGCAGAACCTACGAGCAGTACTTC. Its protein product is CASSPGSRTYEQYF.

Note on this clone: At one boundary the junction diverges from the germline segment, which might be a read error. The V and J genes are TRBV7-3 and TRBJ2-1, with 7 bases matching TRBD2. From germline, CDR1 is SGHTA and CDR2 FQGTGA. The CDR3 runs 16 residues. The CDR3 nucleotides read TGTGCCAGCAGCCTAACACCGGGACTATCTACTGATGAGCAGTTCTTC. Translating it yields CASSLTPGLSTDEQFF. Combining the CDR3 with reference TRBV7-3 and TRBJ2-1 gives the whole variable domain GAGVSQTPSNKVTEKGKYVELRCDPISGHTALYWYRQSLGQGPEFLIYFQGTGAADDSGLPNDRFFAVRPEGSVSTLKIQRTERGDSAVYLCASSLTPGLSTDEQFFGPGTRLTVL.

V is TRBV24-1 and J is TRBJ2-2, with TRBD1 identical over 10 bases. CDR3 length: 17 residues. V lost 1 base to trimming and J lost 6 bases; unmatched junction nucleotides: 7. The V gene's germline CDR1 is KGHDR and CDR2 SFDVKD. CDR3: CATSDFYGTGAPGELFF. CDR3 sequence (DNA): TGTGCCACCAGTGATTTCTACGGGACAGGGGCCCCCGGGGAGCTGTTTTTT.

This clone showed up just a few times. This chain links TRBV28 with TRBJ1-5; maybe TRBD1 (6 bases). The CDR3 loop spans 15 amino acids. The germline V gene has CDR1 MDHEN and CDR2 SYDVKM. Trimming pared 6 bases from V and 2 bases from J, leaving 14 bases between. CDR3 protein: CASSSFEGGNQPQHF. The CDR3 DNA reads as TGTGCCAGCAGCTCGTTCGAGGGGGGCAATCAGCCCCAGCATTTT. The full variable domain, completed using reference TRBV28 and TRBJ1-5, is DVKVTQSSRYLVKRTGEKVFLECVQDMDHENMFWYRQDPGLGLRLIYFSYDVKMKEKGDIPEGYSVSREKKERFSLILESASTNQTSMYLCASSSFEGGNQPQHFGDGTRLSIL.

The chain couples TRBV6-5 to TRBJ2-7; 13 nucleotides line up with TRBD2. Germline assignment: CDR1 MNHEY and CDR2 SVGAGI. Trimming cost V 5 bases and J 6 bases; bases outside gene matches: 4. CDR3 length: 14 amino acids. The CDR3 DNA reads as TGTGCCAGCAGTCCGACTAGCGGGAGGATCGAGCAGTACTTC. Translation gives CASSPTSGRIEQYF.

This clone was seen only once. The chain carries TRBV7-2 and TRBJ2-1, with 7 bases lining up with TRBD2. CDR1 is SGHTA and CDR2 is FQGNSA in the germline V gene. CDR3 length: 15 residues. Trimming at V came to 5 bases and at J to 9 bases, leaving 13 bases not matched to a gene. The CDR3 reads CASSPRGGRWSEQFF. CDR3 nucleotide sequence: TGTGCCAGCAGCCCCCGGGGCGGGAGATGGAGTGAGCAGTTCTTC.

A note on this clone: One end of the junction does not line up with germline, which may come from a read error. The chain joins TRBV7-9 to TRBJ2-3, with 9 bases that match TRBD2. From germline, CDR1 is SEHNR and CDR2 FQNEAQ (reference sequence). This CDR3 spans 16 amino acids. The CDR3 nucleotides read TGTGCCAGCAGTTTAGGGGTGCTAGCGGGATCAGATACGCAGTATTTT. Protein: CASSLGVLAGSDTQYF.

The chain has TRBV6-6 and TRBJ2-1; 8 bases line up with TRBD2. V lost 1 base to trimming and J lost 4 bases; unmatched junction nucleotides: 6. The germline V gene has CDR1 MNHNY and CDR2 SVGAGI (reference sequence). The CDR3 has 16 residues. CDR3 bases: TGTGCCAGCAGTTACTTTTCTAGCGGGTCATACAATGAGCAGTTCTTC. Translating gives CASSYFSSGSYNEQFF.

The V call is TRBV18, the J call TRBJ2-5; 10 bases agree with TRBD2. J lost 3 bases, V lost 6 bases, and 4 bases had no gene match. Germline V lookup: CDR1 KGHSH, CDR2 LQKENI. The CDR3 has 14 amino acids. The CDR3 region has the DNA TGTGCCAGCTCCCGGACTAGCGGAAAAGAGACCCAGTACTTC. It yields the protein CASSRTSGKETQYF.

J is TRBJ2-7 and V is TRBV10-3; possibly TRBD2 for D (5 bases). Trimming pared 0 bases from V and 2 bases from J, leaving 11 bases between. In germline, CDR1 is ENHRY, CDR2 SYGVKD. This CDR3 is built from 15 residues. Here the CDR3 DNA reads TGTGCCATCAGTGAGTCAGGCGGACTCACCTACGAGCAGTACTTC. This sequence encodes CAISESGGLTYEQYF.

This clone has only a few counts. The gene calls are TRBV10-3 and TRBJ2-1; perhaps TRBD2 as D (5 bases). Germline V gives CDR1 ENHRY, CDR2 SYGVKD. CDR3 length: 12 residues. Trimming removed 4 bases from V and 9 bases from J, with 10 bases in between. CDR3 sequence (DNA): TGTGCCATCAGTGTCCAGGAGGTTGAGCAGTTCTTC. Its translation: CAISVQEVEQFF.

The V and J genes are TRBV11-2 and TRBJ1-2; no firm D call. The V gene's germline CDR1 is SGHAT and CDR2 FQNNGV. CDR3 length: 13 amino acids. V lost 1 base, J lost 1 base, and 4 bases lay in between. The CDR3 protein is CASSLGLNYGYTF. CDR3 DNA sequence: TGTGCCAGCAGCTTAGGCCTTAACTATGGCTACACCTTC.

This clone has only a few counts. This chain connects TRBV7-3 to TRBJ2-3; 8 bases match TRBD1. The trim removed 5 bases at V and 3 bases at J, leaving 4 bases unmatched. The CDR3 runs to 14 residues. Per germline, CDR1 SGHTA and CDR2 FQGTGA. Here the CDR3 DNA reads TGTGCCAGCAGCAAGCAGGGGGCTACAGATACGCAGTATTTT. This gives the protein CASSKQGATDTQYF.

The chain has TRBV14 and TRBJ1-1; D is uncertain. This CDR3 is 14 amino acids long. Germline CDR1 reads SGHDN; CDR2 reads FVKESK. Between the trimmed V and J ends, which lost 6 bases and 0 bases, there was a span of 11 bases. The CDR3 loop is CASSLILMNTEAFF. The CDR3 DNA reads as TGTGCCAGCAGTTTGATCCTTATGAACACTGAAGCTTTCTTT.

The V and J genes are TRBV5-4 and TRBJ1-2; no definite D call. The V end lost 4 bases, the J end lost 0 bases, and 19 bases lay between the germline ends. The CDR3 has 17 amino acids. Germline values: CDR1 SGHNT, CDR2 YYREEE (reference sequence). The CDR3 nucleotides are TGTGCCAGCAGCCCGGGAAGGTCGGACGGACCTAACTATGGCTACACCTTC. Protein: CASSPGRSDGPNYGYTF.

This clone has only a few counts. The chain uses TRBV2 and TRBJ1-1; D is uncertain. From germline, CDR1 is SNHLY and CDR2 FYNNEI. This CDR3 spans 12 amino acids. Trimming took off 7 bases at V and 4 bases at J, with 10 bases between the two ends. CDR3 loop: CASTVIATEAFF. Here the CDR3 DNA reads TGTGCCAGCACCGTGATAGCCACTGAAGCTTTCTTT.

This chain connects TRBV14 to TRBJ1-6; no clear D gene. Between the trimmed V and J ends, which lost 3 bases and 7 bases, there was a span of 7 bases. The CDR3 covers 13 residues. Germline-derived CDR1 and CDR2 are SGHDN and FVKESK. The CDR3 DNA follows: TGTGCCAGCAGCCATTTTCCCAATTCACCCCTCCACTTT. Amino acid sequence: CASSHFPNSPLHF.

The gene calls are TRBV3-1 (or the pseudogene TRBV3-2) and TRBJ1-3; D not certain. This CDR3 is built from 14 residues. CDR1 and CDR2 (germline): LGHDT, YNNKEL (reference sequence). V was cut by 6 bases and J by 2 bases, with 11 bases left in between. In nucleotides, the CDR3 is TGTGCCAGCAGGACGACTGGAGCTGGAAACACCATATATTTT. It codes for CASRTTGAGNTIYF.

The chain links TRBV7-2 to TRBJ2-5; tentatively, D is TRBD1 or TRBD2 (6 bases each). Germline assignment: CDR1 SGHTA and CDR2 FQGNSA. Trimming shortened V by 6 bases and J by 5 bases, and 10 bases separated the two germline ends. The CDR3 extends over 12 amino acids. CDR3 coding DNA: TGTGCCAGCAGTCGGAGGGGGGAGACCCAGTACTTC. Translation gives CASSRRGETQYF.

J is TRBJ1-5 and V is TRBV6-5, with D hard to call. This CDR3 is 13 amino acids long. V shed 6 bases and J shed 7 bases, with 13 bases lying between them. Germline loops: CDR1 MNHEY, CDR2 SVGAGI. CDR3 sequence: CASRASGEQPQHF. The DNA of the CDR3 is TGTGCCAGCAGGGCCTCTGGTGAACAGCCCCAGCATTTT.

This clone has a single count. The chain couples TRBV4-1 to TRBJ2-7; TRBD1 matches 7 bases. In germline, CDR1 is MGHRA, CDR2 YSYEKL. CDR3 length: 13 residues. The J segment lost 5 bases and the V segment lost 4 bases, leaving 5 bases of the junction unmatched. In nucleotides, the CDR3 is TGCGCCAGCAGCCTCCGACAGGGCGACGAGCAGTACTTC. Translating it yields CASSLRQGDEQYF.

This clone was counted only a few times. The chain joins TRBV6-5 to TRBJ1-1, with 11 bases fitting TRBD1. CDR1 MNHEY and CDR2 SVGAGI come from the germline V gene. V was pared by 7 bases and J by 5 bases, with 6 bases of the junction left unmatched. This CDR3 is 14 amino acids long. CDR3 residues: CASTRTGGLTEAFF. CDR3 nucleotide sequence: TGTGCCAGCACCCGGACAGGGGGCCTGACTGAAGCTTTCTTT.

V and J are TRBV5-4 and TRBJ2-3; 7 bases match TRBD1. Germline CDR1 is SGHNT and CDR2 is YYREEE (reference sequence). Unmatched junction bases numbered 11, after V lost 5 bases and J lost 5 bases. This CDR3 has 15 residues. This chain's CDR3 is CASSSDRVSRDTQYF. The DNA for the CDR3 is TGTGCCAGCAGTTCTGACAGGGTGTCCAGAGATACGCAGTATTTT.

The chain employs TRBV6-1 and TRBJ2-1; tentatively, D is TRBD2 (6 bases). The CDR3 runs 15 residues. Germline values: CDR1 MNHNS, CDR2 SASEGT. V was clipped by 3 bases and J by 4 bases, with 13 bases between them. The CDR3 DNA sequence: TGTGCCAGCAGTGACGGAGCGGGCTCTTACAATGAGCAGTTCTTC. Its protein is CASSDGAGSYNEQFF.